This T cell receptor (beta chain) was captured by sequencing in a study of patients and donors after allogeneic stem cell transplantation. V was clipped by 6 bases and J by 6 bases, with 15 bases between them. Looked up from germline, CDR1 is SGHRS and CDR2 is YFSETQ. This CDR3 spans 14 amino acids. One entry per CDR3 protein, called by TCRdb with MiXCR from the RT-PCR reads. This sample carries about 160,000 distinct CDR3 sequences, about 30% of them seen once, and the ten largest clones take under 3.5%. Only a few counts were recorded for this clonotype. The chain employs TRBV5-1 and TRBJ2-2; D uncertain. The TCR was taken from a human donor who was either an allogeneic HSCT recipient or a stem cell or donor lymphocyte infusion donor (not recorded which). It is not recorded whose cells these are; they may come from a transplant donor. The sequenced sample was blood, either unsorted or a sorted T cell fraction (not recorded which). The CDR3 region is CASKLAVYAGELFF. CDR3 nucleotides: TGCGCCAGCAAGTTGGCAGTTTATGCCGGGGAGCTGTTTTTT.